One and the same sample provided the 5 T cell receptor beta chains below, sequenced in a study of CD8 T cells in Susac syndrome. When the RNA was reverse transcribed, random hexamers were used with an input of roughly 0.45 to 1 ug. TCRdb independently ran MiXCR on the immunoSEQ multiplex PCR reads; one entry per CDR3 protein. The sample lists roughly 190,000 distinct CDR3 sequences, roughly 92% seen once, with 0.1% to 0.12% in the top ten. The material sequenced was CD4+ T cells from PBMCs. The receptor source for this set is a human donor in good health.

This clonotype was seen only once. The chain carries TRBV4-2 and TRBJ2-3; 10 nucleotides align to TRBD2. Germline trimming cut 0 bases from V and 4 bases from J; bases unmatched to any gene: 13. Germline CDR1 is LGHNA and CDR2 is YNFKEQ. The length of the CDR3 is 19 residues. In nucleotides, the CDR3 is TGTGCCAGCAGCCAAGATCTACCCAGCGGGGGGGCCAGGGCAGATACGCAGTATTTT. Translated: CASSQDLPSGGARADTQYF.

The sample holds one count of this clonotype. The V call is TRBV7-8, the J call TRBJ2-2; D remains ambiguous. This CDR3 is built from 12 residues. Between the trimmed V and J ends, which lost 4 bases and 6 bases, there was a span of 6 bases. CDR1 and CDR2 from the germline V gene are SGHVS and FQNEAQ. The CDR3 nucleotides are TGTGCCAGCAGCTCCGTGTCCGGGGAGCTGTTTTTT. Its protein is CASSSVSGELFF.

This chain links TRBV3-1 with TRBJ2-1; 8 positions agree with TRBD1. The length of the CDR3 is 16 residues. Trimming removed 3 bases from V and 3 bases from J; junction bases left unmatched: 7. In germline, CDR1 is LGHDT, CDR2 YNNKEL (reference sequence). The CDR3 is CASSQARTGIYNEQFF. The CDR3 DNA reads TGTGCCAGCAGCCAGGCTAGGACAGGGATCTACAATGAGCAGTTCTTC.

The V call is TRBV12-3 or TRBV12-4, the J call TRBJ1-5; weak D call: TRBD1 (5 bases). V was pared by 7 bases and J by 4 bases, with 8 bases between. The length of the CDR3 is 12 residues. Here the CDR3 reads CASNSGNQPQHF. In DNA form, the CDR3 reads TGTGCCAGCAACTCAGGGAATCAGCCCCAGCATTTT.

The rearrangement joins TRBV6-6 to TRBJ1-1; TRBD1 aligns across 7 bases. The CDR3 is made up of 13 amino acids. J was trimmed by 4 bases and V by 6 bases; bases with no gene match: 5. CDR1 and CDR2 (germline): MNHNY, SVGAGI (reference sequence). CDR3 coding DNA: TGTGCCAGCAGCTTCGACAGGGCCACTGAAGCTTTCTTT. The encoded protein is CASSFDRATEAFF.